The 20 T cell receptor beta chains presented below share a single source sample, sequenced in a study of cytomegalovirus exposure and HLA in healthy donors (dated by TCRdb to about 2017). The library came from the immunoSEQ multiplex PCR assay. The multiplex PCR relied on a mix of 60 forward primers for TCR Vbeta segments and 13 reverse primers for TCR Jbeta segments. TCRdb mirrors the immuneACCESS table, restricted to in-frame sequences. Some clones are absent from its copies; in checked studies, under half trace to an unresolved V gene, and the reason for the others is unknown. A total of approximately 140,000 clones appear in this sample, about 80% of them only once. Approximately 1.7% of the sample is held by the ten biggest clonotypes. The material sequenced was PBMCs. These TCRs come from a woman aged 45-59 years in good health and CMV-seronegative.

This chain links TRBV27 with TRBJ1-5; tentative D call: TRBD1 (6 bases). Germline CDR1 reads MNHEY; CDR2 reads SMNVEV (reference sequence). Trimming cost V 3 bases and J 9 bases, with 15 bases left between them. This CDR3 has 14 residues. The CDR3 nucleotides are TGTGCCAGCAGTTTTGGGGGGGGCGTACGGCCCCAGCATTTT. This encodes CASSFGGGVRPQHF.

J is TRBJ2-7 and V is TRBV7-9; 10 nucleotides agree with TRBD2. V was pared by 5 bases and J by 3 bases, with 10 bases of the junction left unmatched. This CDR3 has 16 amino acids. Germline assignment: CDR1 SEHNR and CDR2 FQNEAQ (reference sequence). As DNA, the CDR3 is TGTGCCAGCAGCCCCACCTCGGGACTAGCGATCTACGAGCAGTACTTC. It codes for CASSPTSGLAIYEQYF.

The rearrangement joins TRBV12-5 to TRBJ1-4; unclear D gene. V lost 0 bases and J lost 4, with 12 bases in between. The CDR3 contains 16 residues. Germline V gene lookup returns CDR1 LGHNT and CDR2 FRNRAP. As DNA, the CDR3 is TGTGCTAGTGGTTTGGTAATAAAACGGGGTAATGAAAAACTGTTTTTT. Its protein product is CASGLVIKRGNEKLFF.

V usage is TRBV5-1 and J usage is TRBJ2-1; D remains ambiguous. V lost 0 bases and J lost 8, with 15 bases in between. Germline-derived CDR1 and CDR2 are SGHRS and YFSETQ. CDR3 length equals 15 residues. CDR3 loop: CASSLELPLVDEQFF. CDR3 in DNA: TGCGCCAGCAGCTTGGAGCTCCCCCTGGTTGATGAGCAGTTCTTC.

The chain carries TRBV7-9 and TRBJ2-7, with D possibly TRBD2 on 5 matching bases. V was shortened by 0 bases and J by 6 bases, with 9 bases between the two germline ends. From germline, CDR1 is SEHNR and CDR2 FQNEAQ (reference sequence). The CDR3 consists of 13 residues. CDR3 nucleotides: TGTGCCAGCAGCTTAGCGGGAGCGTCCGAGCAGTACGTC. It translates to CASSLAGASEQYV.

The chain employs TRBV25-1 and TRBJ1-1; D is ambiguous. Looked up from germline, CDR1 is MGHDK and CDR2 is SYGVNS. The CDR3 is 12 residues long. Trimming shortened V by 6 bases and J by 6 bases, and 11 bases separated the two germline ends. DNA of the CDR3: TGTGCCAGCAGCCACGGCGGGGCTGAAGCTTTCTTT. Translating it yields CASSHGGAEAFF.

The chain is built from TRBV5-4 and TRBJ1-1, with D possibly TRBD1 on 6 matching bases. Trimming shortened V by 4 bases and J by 0 bases, and 13 bases separated the two germline ends. CDR3 size: 15 residues. Per the germline V gene, CDR1 is SGHNT and CDR2 is YYREEE (reference sequence). CDR3 bases: TGTGCCAGCAGCACACCCGACAGGTTGAACACTGAAGCTTTCTTT. Its protein product is CASSTPDRLNTEAFF.

The V gene is TRBV5-4, the J gene TRBJ2-1; D not resolved. V lost 4 bases to trimming and J lost 7 bases, with 18 bases between them. The germline V gene encodes CDR1 SGHNT and CDR2 YYREEE (reference sequence). This CDR3 contains 15 residues. For the CDR3, the DNA is TGTGCCAGCAGCCCTTCTGGCCCTATCGGGAATGAGCAGTTCTTC. As protein: CASSPSGPIGNEQFF.

V gene TRBV15 combines with J gene TRBJ1-2, with D tentatively TRBD1 (5 bases). This CDR3 comprises 14 residues. Germline V gives CDR1 LNHNV, CDR2 YYDKDF (reference sequence). The V end lost 0 bases, the J end lost 7 bases, and 12 bases lay between the germline ends. CDR3 nucleotide sequence: TGTGCCACCAGCAGAGATCGGGCAGGGCCTGGCTACACCTTC. Encoded protein: CATSRDRAGPGYTF.

This clone has a handful of counts. V is TRBV7-2 and J is TRBJ2-2; D is unclear. CDR1 is SGHTA and CDR2 is FQGNSA in the germline V gene. The V and J ends lost 2 bases and 3 bases respectively, with 7 bases between them. The CDR3 contains 14 residues. This chain's CDR3 is CASSLIRDTGELFF. DNA for the CDR3: TGTGCCAGCAGCTTAATCCGGGACACCGGGGAGCTGTTTTTT.

The V call is TRBV11-2, the J call TRBJ1-1, with 7 bases fitting TRBD1. The CDR3 totals 17 residues. The germline V gene encodes CDR1 SGHAT and CDR2 FQNNGV. Trimming at V came to 4 bases and at J to 3 bases, leaving 14 bases not matched to a gene. The CDR3 DNA is TGTGCCAGCAGCTCTAGCCCCCCAACAGGGGTTGACACTGAAGCTTTCTTT. Its translation is CASSSSPPTGVDTEAFF.

This rearrangement joins TRBV6-6 to TRBJ1-1; no reliable D call. The CDR3 loop spans 13 amino acids. CDR1 MNHNY and CDR2 SVGAGI come from the germline V gene (reference sequence). The V end was cut by 2 bases, the J end by 3 bases, with 7 bases between. CDR3 DNA sequence: TGTGCCAGCAGTTACCTCGCGGACACTGAAGCTTTCTTT. Its translation: CASSYLADTEAFF.

The genes are TRBV9 and TRBJ1-5; TRBD1 might be the D (6 bases). Trimming left V 0 bases short and J 6 bases short, with 22 bases between. From germline, CDR1 is SGDLS and CDR2 YYNGEE. The CDR3 sequence is 18 residues long. The DNA for the CDR3 is TGTGCCAGCAGCGTAGCAGTTTCCCCAGGGGAGTTACCTCAGCCCCAGCATTTT. This sequence encodes CASSVAVSPGELPQPQHF. Using reference TRBV9 and TRBJ1-5 for the parts outside the CDR3, the full variable domain is DSGVTQTPKHLITATGQRVTLRCSPRSGDLSVYWYQQSLDQGLQFLIQYYNGEERAKGNILERFSAQQFPDLHSELNLSSLELGDSALYFCASSVAVSPGELPQPQHFGDGTRLSIL.

J is TRBJ2-6 and V is TRBV10-3; D is undetermined. The CDR3 has 13 residues. V lost 10 bases and J 1 base, leaving 8 bases between the germline ends. Germline V gene lookup returns CDR1 ENHRY and CDR2 SYGVKD. The CDR3 sequence: CASQYSGANVLTF. For the CDR3, the DNA is TGTGCCAGCCAGTATTCTGGGGCCAACGTCCTGACTTTC.

The chain links TRBV15 to TRBJ2-2; D gene uncertain. This CDR3 has 16 amino acids. CDR1 LNHNV and CDR2 YYDKDF come from the germline V gene (reference sequence). With 0 bases removed from V and 3 bases from J, the gap between germline ends came to 11 bases. The CDR3: CATSRDRNSYTGELFF. CDR3 nucleotide sequence: TGTGCCACCAGCAGAGATCGTAACAGCTACACCGGGGAGCTGTTTTTT.

This chain joins TRBV14 and TRBJ2-1; TRBD2 matches 9 bases. This CDR3 contains 16 residues. Germline V CDR1 and CDR2: SGHDN, FVKESK. The junction had 9 bases not matched to a gene; V was cut back by 1 base and J by 8 bases. The CDR3 region has the DNA TGTGCCAGCAGCCAAGTCCATAGCGGGAGAGGGTATGAGCAGTTCTTC. Translating gives CASSQVHSGRGYEQFF.

The chain combines TRBV19 with TRBJ1-5, with unresolved D. Germline CDR1 is LNHDA and CDR2 is SQIVND (reference sequence). V was shortened by 6 bases and J by 0 bases, with 12 bases between the two germline ends. The CDR3 sequence is 15 residues long. The CDR3: CASRRAGNSNQPQHF. CDR3 nucleotides: TGTGCCAGTAGGAGGGCAGGCAATAGCAATCAGCCCCAGCATTTT.

The gene calls are TRBV28 and TRBJ2-5; weak D call: TRBD2 (5 bases). The J call could be wrong; TRBJ2-7 is a better fit for the DNA end. Germline V gives CDR1 MDHEN, CDR2 SYDVKM. This CDR3 region has 11 residues. This chain's CDR3 is CAIAVGSEQYF. CDR3 DNA: TGTGCCATCGCAGTGGGGAGCGAGCAGTACTTC.

The chain recombines TRBV28 with TRBJ1-1; 11 bases fit TRBD1. Losses at the gene ends were 6 bases for V and 1 base for J; bases not matched to a gene: 10. This CDR3 has 17 amino acids. Germline V gene lookup returns CDR1 MDHEN and CDR2 SYDVKM. The CDR3 region has the DNA TGTGCCAGCAGGCGGACCTGGGACAGGGGGAGGAACACTGAAGCTTTCTTT. Amino acids: CASRRTWDRGRNTEAFF.

The chain carries TRBV2 and TRBJ1-4; 7 positions match TRBD1. The J segment lost 0 bases and the V segment lost 6 bases, leaving 1 base of the junction unmatched. The CDR3 has 14 residues. Germline V gives CDR1 SNHLY, CDR2 FYNNEI. The CDR3: CASRDRPTNEKLFF. The CDR3 nucleotides are TGTGCCAGCAGGGACAGGCCAACTAATGAAAAACTGTTTTTT.